A selection of T cell receptor beta chains follows, all from one sample in a study of cytomegalovirus exposure and HLA in healthy donors. Some clones are missing from TCRdb's copy, which holds only in-frame ones; the method was immunoSEQ multiplex PCR. The sample yields some 150,000 clones, approximately 85% seen once. The material sequenced was PBMCs. The receptors here all came from a woman aged 45 to 65 in good health and CMV-seropositive. Both conserved end residues are part of each CDR3. D genes are given only for firm matches. Size is omitted from some rows. Given values are once, few, many or a class for expanded clones.

>NA|TRBJ1-1|TRBV30|NA
CASIQDTEAFF
TGTGCCAGCATCCAGGACACCGAAGCTTTCTTT
>NA|TRBJ1-3|TRBV2|NA
CASSRTGSSGNTIYF
TGTGCCAGCAGCCGAACGGGGTCTTCTGGAAACACCATATATTTT
>TRBD2|TRBJ2-7|TRBV30|NA
CAWSSPRLGGLVEQYF
TGTGCCTGGAGTTCCCCCCGACTGGGAGGGCTTGTCGAGCAGTACTTC
>TRBD1|TRBJ2-7|TRBV5-4|NA
CASSSTGESYEQYF
TGTGCCAGCAGCTCCACAGGGGAGAGCTACGAGCAGTACTTC
>NA|TRBJ1-1|TRBV11-2|NA
CAGSYRQLLNTEAFF
TGTGCCGGCAGCTACCGACAGCTATTGAACACTGAAGCTTTCTTT
>NA|TRBJ2-6|TRBV6-5|NA
CASKSGANGLTF
TGTGCCAGTAAGTCTGGGGCCAACGGCCTGACTTTC
>NA|TRBJ1-1|TRBV6-5|few
CASSEVRNTEAFF
TGTGCCAGCAGTGAGGTCCGGAACACTGAAGCTTTCTTT
>TRBD2|TRBJ2-3|TRBV4-1|few
CASSQEGRGSTDTQYF
TGCGCCAGCAGCCAAGAAGGGCGGGGGAGCACAGATACGCAGTATTTT
>NA|TRBJ1-5|TRBV28|NA
CASSDPGQPQHF
TGTGCCAGCAGTGACCCGGGACAGCCCCAGCATTTT
>NA|TRBJ1-1|TRBV2|NA
CASEGQPMNTEAFF
TGTGCCAGCGAAGGACAGCCTATGAACACTGAAGCTTTCTTT
>NA|TRBJ1-4|TRBV7-2|NA
CASSLTGKLFF
TGTGCCAGCAGCTTAACTGGAAAACTGTTTTTT